This T cell receptor beta chain was observed in a study of radiotherapy plus CTLA-4 blockade in lung cancer. Study results and caveats: Increased serum interferon-beta after radiation also reportedly predicted response strongly. In blood, TCR clones derived from the tumor expanded after radiotherapy plus ipilimumab.

For this clone: Antigen unknown.

The germline CDR1 and CDR2 sequences are SGDLS and YYNGEE. The ends were cut back, 3 bases at V and 4 bases at J, with 11 bases in the middle. CDR3 size: 14 residues. Ipilimumab CTLA-4 blockade and focal radiation were given to patients with chemo-refractory metastatic non-small-cell lung cancer. Clones were sequenced by immunoSEQ multiplex PCR, and TCRdb holds only the in-frame ones, with some missing. Among around 24,000 clones listed, 73% were seen once. J is TRBJ1-3 and V is TRBV9; D is perhaps TRBD1 (5 bases). The source is a human donor with non-small cell lung cancer who had stable disease on radiotherapy plus ipilimumab. Sequenced here: peripheral blood, sampled from a patient treated with radiotherapy plus ipilimumab. The CDR3 sequence is CASSALGGGNTIYF. The CDR3 region has the DNA TGTGCCAGCAGCGCTCTTGGGGGGGGAAACACCATATATTTT.